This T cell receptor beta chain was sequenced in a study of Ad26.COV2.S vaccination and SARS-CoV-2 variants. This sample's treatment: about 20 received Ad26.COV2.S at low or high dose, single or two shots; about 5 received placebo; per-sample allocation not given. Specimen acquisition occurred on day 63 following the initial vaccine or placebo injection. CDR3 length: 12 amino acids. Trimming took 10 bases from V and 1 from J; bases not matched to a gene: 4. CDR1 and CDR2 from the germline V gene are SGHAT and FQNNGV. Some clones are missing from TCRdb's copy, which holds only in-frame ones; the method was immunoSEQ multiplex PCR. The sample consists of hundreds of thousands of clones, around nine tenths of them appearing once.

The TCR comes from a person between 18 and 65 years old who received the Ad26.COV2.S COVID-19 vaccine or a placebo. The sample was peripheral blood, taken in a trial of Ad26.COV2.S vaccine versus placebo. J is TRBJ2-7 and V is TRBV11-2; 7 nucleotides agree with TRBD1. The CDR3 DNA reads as TGTGCCACGGGACAGTTATCCTACGAGCAGTACTTC. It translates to CATGQLSYEQYF. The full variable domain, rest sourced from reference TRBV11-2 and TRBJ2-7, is EAGVAQSPRYKIIEKRQSVAFWCNPISGHATLYWYQQILGQGPKLLIQFQNNGVVDDSQLPKDRFSAERLKGVDSTLKIQPAKLEDSAVYLCATGQLSYEQYFGPGTRLTVT.